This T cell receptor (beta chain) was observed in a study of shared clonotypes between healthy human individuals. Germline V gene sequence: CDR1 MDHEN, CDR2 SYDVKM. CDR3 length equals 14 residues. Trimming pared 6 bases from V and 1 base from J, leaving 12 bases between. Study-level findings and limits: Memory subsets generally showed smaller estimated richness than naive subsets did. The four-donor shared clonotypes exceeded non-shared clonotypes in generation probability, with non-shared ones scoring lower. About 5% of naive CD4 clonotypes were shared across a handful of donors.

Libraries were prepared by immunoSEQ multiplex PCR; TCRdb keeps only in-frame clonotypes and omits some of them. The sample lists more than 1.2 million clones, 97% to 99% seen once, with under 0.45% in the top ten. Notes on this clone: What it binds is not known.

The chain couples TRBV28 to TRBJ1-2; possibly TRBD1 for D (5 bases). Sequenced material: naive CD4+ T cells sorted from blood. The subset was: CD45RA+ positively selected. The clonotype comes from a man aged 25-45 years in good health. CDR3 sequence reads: CASRDSPSNYGYTF. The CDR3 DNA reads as TGTGCCAGCAGAGACAGTCCCAGTAACTATGGCTACACCTTC.